The rows below give T cell receptor beta chains drawn from one sample of a study of blood T cell repertoires in COVID-19. Assay: immunoSEQ multiplex PCR; the TCRdb copy retains only in-frame clones and omits some. The sample holds about 73,000 clones, approximately 92% seen once. The sequenced sample was peripheral blood. These receptor sequences come from a man at least 80 years old with acute or convalescent COVID-19. Both conserved end residues are part of each CDR3. D genes are given only for firm matches. Clone size is given for some rows only: seen once, a few or many times, or a class if the clone is expanded.

v_call	clone_size	j_call	d_call	cdr3_nt	cdr3_aa
TRBV12-2	.	TRBJ1-1	.	TGTGCAAGTCGCTTAGAATCGGAAGCTTTCTTT	CASRLESEAFF
TRBV6-5	.	TRBJ2-7	TRBD2	TGTGCCAGCACGACTAGCGGGAACGACCACGAGCAGTACTTC	CASTTSGNDHEQYF
TRBV5-4	.	TRBJ2-2	.	TGTGCCAGCAGCTTGACCTCGGGGAACACCGGGGAGCTGTTTTTT	CASSLTSGNTGELFF
TRBV19	.	TRBJ2-1	TRBD2	TGTGCCAGTAGTATAGAAGCTAGCGGGGGGTACAATGAGCAGTTCTTC	CASSIEASGGYNEQFF
TRBV6-5	.	TRBJ2-7	.	TGTGCCAGCAGTCAGGAGGGGGCTAGCTACGAGCAGTACTTC	CASSQEGASYEQYF
TRBV29-1	.	TRBJ2-1	.	TGCAGCGCTTCTCACGGGGGAGGTCTCAATGAGCAGTTCTTC	CSASHGGGLNEQFF
TRBV12-3/TRBV12-4	.	TRBJ1-1	.	TGTGCCAGCAGTTCCCAAGGGGAAACTGAAGCTTTCTTT	CASSSQGETEAFF
TRBV9	.	TRBJ1-1	.	TGTGCCAGCAGCGTCCAGGGGCACACTGAAGCTTTCTTT	CASSVQGHTEAFF
TRBV9	.	TRBJ2-7	TRBD1	TGTGCCAGCAGCGACGGGACAGGGTACCACGAGCAGTACTTC	CASSDGTGYHEQYF
TRBV15	.	TRBJ2-5	.	TGTGCCACCAGCAGAGGCTTAGCGGGACAGGAGACCCAGTACTTC	CATSRGLAGQETQYF
TRBV6-1	few	TRBJ1-1	.	TGTGCCAGCAGTGAAGCGCTTCAGGCAGTAACCATGAACACTGAAGCTTTCTTT	CASSEALQAVTMNTEAFF
TRBV19	once	TRBJ1-2	.	TGTGCCAGTACCAAACGCGCCGGGACAATAACCTATGGCTACACCTTC	CASTKRAGTITYGYTF
TRBV5-4	.	TRBJ2-5	.	TGTGCCAGCAGCTTGGAGCAGGGTTACCAAGAGACCCAGTACTTC	CASSLEQGYQETQYF
TRBV9	.	TRBJ2-3	TRBD2	TGTGCCAGCAGCGTAGACGGGGGGGGCACAGATACGCAGTATTTT	CASSVDGGGTDTQYF
TRBV7-3	.	TRBJ2-2	TRBD2	TGTGCCAGCAGCCCCAGCGGGGGCGGGGAGCTGTTTTTT	CASSPSGGGELFF
TRBV6-2/TRBV6-3	.	TRBJ2-4	TRBD1	TGTGCCAGCAGCCCCGGACAGGGGGGGACCAAAAACATTCAGTACTTC	CASSPGQGGTKNIQYF
TRBV11-3	.	TRBJ2-1	TRBD2	TGTGCCAGCAGCTTCGGACTAGCGGGAGGGGTGGATGAGCAGTTCTTC	CASSFGLAGGVDEQFF
TRBV7-2	.	TRBJ2-7	TRBD2	TGTGCCAGCAGCTCGGTAGGCGGGAGACTTTCCTACGAGCAGTACTTC	CASSSVGGRLSYEQYF
TRBV27	.	TRBJ1-2	TRBD1	TGTGCCAGCAGTAAAGGGACAGACTACTATGGCTACACCTTC	CASSKGTDYYGYTF
TRBV24-1	.	TRBJ2-5	.	TGTGCCACCAGTCCCTCGGCGGGGAGGACCCAAGAGACCCAGTACTTC	CATSPSAGRTQETQYF
TRBV19	.	TRBJ1-5	TRBD1	TGTGCCAGTAGTCCCTACAGGGGGTGGGATCAGCCCCAGCATTTT	CASSPYRGWDQPQHF
TRBV7-9	.	TRBJ2-7	TRBD1	TGTGCCAGCAGCTTAGAGGCAGGGGGCTACGAGCAGTACTTC	CASSLEAGGYEQYF
TRBV18	.	TRBJ2-3	TRBD1	TGTGCCAGCTCACTGGGACAGCTAGATACGCAGTATTTT	CASSLGQLDTQYF
TRBV12-3/TRBV12-4	.	TRBJ2-6	.	TGTGCCAGCAGCCACTCTGGGGCCAACGTCCTGACTTTC	CASSHSGANVLTF
TRBV7-3	.	TRBJ2-1	TRBD2	TGTGCCAGCAGCTTAGGTAGCGGGGGTTACAATGAGCAGTTCTTC	CASSLGSGGYNEQFF
TRBV2	.	TRBJ1-1	.	TGTGCCAGCAGTGAACAGTTGAACACTGAAGCTTTCTTT	CASSEQLNTEAFF
TRBV12-3/TRBV12-4	once	TRBJ2-1	.	TGTGCCAGCAGTTTGAGGAGTGAGCAGTTCTTC	CASSLRSEQFF
TRBV6-5	.	TRBJ2-7	TRBD1	TGTGCCAGCAGTTACAAAGACAGGGTATACGAGCAGTACTTC	CASSYKDRVYEQYF
TRBV6-1	.	TRBJ2-7	TRBD1	TGTGCCAGCAGTGCCTCAGGAAGGGGGCTGGCTATCGAGCAGTACTTC	CASSASGRGLAIEQYF
TRBV5-4	.	TRBJ1-2	.	TGTGCCATGACCCGGGACACCTATAACTATGGCTACACCTTC	CAMTRDTYNYGYTF
TRBV28	.	TRBJ1-4	.	TGTGCCAGCAGTTCTCCGTTCCCGCTAAATGAAAAACTGTTTTTT	CASSSPFPLNEKLFF